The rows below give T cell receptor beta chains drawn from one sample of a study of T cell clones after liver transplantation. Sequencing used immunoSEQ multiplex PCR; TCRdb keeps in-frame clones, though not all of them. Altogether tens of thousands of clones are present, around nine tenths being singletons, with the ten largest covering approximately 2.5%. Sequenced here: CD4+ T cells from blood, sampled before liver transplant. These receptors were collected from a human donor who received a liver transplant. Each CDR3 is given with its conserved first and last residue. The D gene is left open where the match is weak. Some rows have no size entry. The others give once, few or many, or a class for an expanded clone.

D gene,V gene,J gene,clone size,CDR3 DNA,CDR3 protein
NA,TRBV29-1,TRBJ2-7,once,TGCAGCGCATACACCCGGGTTTCCTACGAGCAGTACTTC,CSAYTRVSYEQYF
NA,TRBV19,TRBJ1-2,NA,TGTGCCAGTAGTATACTGGGGTCCAGGATATATGGCTACACCTTC,CASSILGSRIYGYTF
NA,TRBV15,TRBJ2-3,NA,TGTGCCACCAGCAGAGGATCTAGCGGCACAGATACGCAGTATTTT,CATSRGSSGTDTQYF
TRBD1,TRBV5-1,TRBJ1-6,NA,TGCGCCAGCAGGGCCGGGACAGGGACGGATTCACCCCTCCACTTT,CASRAGTGTDSPLHF
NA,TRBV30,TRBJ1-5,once,TGTGCCTGGAGTCACTCATTCGAAATCTCGGAGCCCCAGCATTTT,CAWSHSFEISEPQHF
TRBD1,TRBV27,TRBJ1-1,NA,TGTGCCACCAGCGACAGGGAGGGGAACACTGAAGCTTTCTTT,CATSDREGNTEAFF
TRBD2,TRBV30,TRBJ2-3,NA,TGTGCCTGGAGTGCCGGACTAGCGGGAACGGATACGCAGTATTTT,CAWSAGLAGTDTQYF
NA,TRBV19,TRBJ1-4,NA,TGTGCCAGTAGGCCGGCGCGTGGTAATGAAAAACTGTTTTTT,CASRPARGNEKLFF
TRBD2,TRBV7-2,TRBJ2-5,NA,TGTGCCAGCAGCACTGGACTAGCGACTGAGACCCAGTACTTC,CASSTGLATETQYF
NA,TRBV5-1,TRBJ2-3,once,TGCGCCAGCGTTCTAACTCCGGGCCCCGATACGCAGTATTTT,CASVLTPGPDTQYF
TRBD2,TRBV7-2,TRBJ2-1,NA,TGTGCCAGCAGCTTCCGACCCGGGACTAGCGCGATGAATGAGCAGTTCTTC,CASSFRPGTSAMNEQFF
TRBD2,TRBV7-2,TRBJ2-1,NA,TGTGCCAGCAGCTTAGGGGGGACTAGCGCCCGGCTGGAGCAGTTCTTC,CASSLGGTSARLEQFF
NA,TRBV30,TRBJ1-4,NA,TGTGCCTGGAGTGTTTTACTACCGGTTGGTGAAAAACTGTTTTTT,CAWSVLLPVGEKLFF
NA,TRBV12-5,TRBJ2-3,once,TGTGCTAGTGGTCTCCGGGACTCCAAGGCAGATACGCAGTATTTT,CASGLRDSKADTQYF
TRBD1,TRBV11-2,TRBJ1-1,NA,TGTGCCAGCAGCCCACCGTCCGGGACAGGGGCTACGGCTTTCTTT,CASSPPSGTGATAFF
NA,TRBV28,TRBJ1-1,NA,TGTGCCAGCAGTTTATTGGGTGTGACTGAAGCTTTCTTT,CASSLLGVTEAFF
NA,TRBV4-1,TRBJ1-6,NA,TGCGCCAGCAGCCAACCCTCCGGGGGTAATTCACCCCTCCACTTT,CASSQPSGGNSPLHF
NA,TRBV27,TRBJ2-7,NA,TGTGCCAGCAGTTCCCCCGGGGGAAGGATGTACGAGCAGTACTTC,CASSSPGGRMYEQYF
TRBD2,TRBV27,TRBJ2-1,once,TGTGCCAGCAGTTTATTCACCCGGCTAGCGGGAGGAAACAATGAGCAGTTCTTC,CASSLFTRLAGGNNEQFF
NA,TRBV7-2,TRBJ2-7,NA,TGTGCCAGCAGCCCTCGGCCGGTCTCCTACGAGCAGTACTTC,CASSPRPVSYEQYF